This TCR beta chain was retrieved from a study of blood T cell repertoires in COVID-19. Germline V gives CDR1 SGHAT, CDR2 FQNNGV. The CDR3 spans 13 residues. J gave up 4 bases and V 3 bases, and 2 bases lay outside the gene matches. Authors' processing steps: Amplification of reference gene primers was used by the study to estimate nucleated cell counts. TCRdb's copy holds only in-frame clones and misses some; the assay was immunoSEQ multiplex PCR. From that table come the V and J calls and clone size; the DNA was used to work out D and trimming. The sample has about 170,000 clones, 80% to 90% seen once.

The rearrangement uses TRBV11-2 and TRBJ1-2; 7 bases fit TRBD1. Material: peripheral blood. This receptor was taken from an elderly woman with acute or convalescent COVID-19. The DNA for the CDR3 is TGTGCCAGCAGCTTTGGGGACAGCTATGGCTACACCTTC. It is translated as CASSFGDSYGYTF. The variable domain in full, completed from reference TRBV11-2 and TRBJ1-2, reads EAGVAQSPRYKIIEKRQSVAFWCNPISGHATLYWYQQILGQGPKLLIQFQNNGVVDDSQLPKDRFSAERLKGVDSTLKIQPAKLEDSAVYLCASSFGDSYGYTFGSGTRLTVV.